The 7 T cell receptor beta chains in this list originate from one sample, sequenced in a study of blood T cell repertoires in COVID-19. TCRdb's table, derived via immunoSEQ multiplex PCR, lists solely in-frame clones and lacks some. The sample includes 95,000 to 110,000 clones, 75% to 95% seen only once; the top ten take 1% to 1.5%. The sequenced sample consisted of peripheral blood. All receptors come from a woman in her 30s with acute or convalescent COVID-19.

With regard to this clone: A much larger clone differs from this one at a single base, so this may be a read error. V usage is TRBV6-5 and J usage is TRBJ2-3; 9 positions match TRBD2. Germline CDR1 MNHEY, CDR2 SVGAGI. The CDR3 loop spans 14 amino acids. For the CDR3, the DNA is TGTGTCAGCAGGATCGATTTAGCGGGAGTTACGCAGTATTTT. Protein: CVSRIDLAGVTQYF.

The rearrangement uses TRBV3-1 (or the pseudogene TRBV3-2) and TRBJ1-4; TRBD1 matches at 7 bases. J lost 4 bases, V lost 6 bases, and 5 bases had no gene match. Germline assignment: CDR1 LGHDT and CDR2 YNNKEL (reference sequence). This CDR3 region has 14 residues. CDR3 amino acids: CASSRTGINEKLFF. CDR3 coding DNA: TGTGCCAGCAGTCGGACAGGTATTAATGAAAAACTGTTTTTT.

This chain links TRBV19 with TRBJ2-2, with D possibly being TRBD1 (5 bases). This CDR3 is 17 amino acids long. Germline CDR1 LNHDA, CDR2 SQIVND (reference sequence). V was clipped by 6 bases and J by 1 base, with 18 bases between them. The CDR3 reads CASRPRWGSENTGELFF. As DNA, the CDR3 is TGTGCCAGTAGGCCCCGCTGGGGCAGCGAGAACACCGGGGAGCTGTTTTTT.

V gene TRBV9 combines with J gene TRBJ1-6; D is perhaps TRBD1 (6 bases). Germline CDR1 reads SGDLS; CDR2 reads YYNGEE. This CDR3 region has 15 residues. Trimming pared 2 bases from V and 4 bases from J, leaving 10 bases between. The CDR3 nucleotides read TGTGCCAGCAGCGTGGGGACAAGATATAATTCACCCCTCCACTTT. It encodes CASSVGTRYNSPLHF.

The CDR3 reads CASSSWDSLYEQYF. The CDR3 DNA follows: TGTGCCAGCAGCTCTTGGGACAGCCTCTACGAGCAGTACTTC. J is TRBJ2-7 and V is TRBV7-2, with 7 bases identical to TRBD1. Trimming took 4 bases from V and 3 from J; bases not matched to a gene: 6. The CDR3 has 14 amino acids. In germline, CDR1 is SGHTA, CDR2 FQGNSA.

V gene TRBV29-1 combines with J gene TRBJ1-1, with D maybe TRBD1 (5 bases). The CDR3 has 13 amino acids. Trimming pared 5 bases from V and 0 bases from J, leaving 10 bases between. CDR1 and CDR2 (germline): SQVTM, ANQGSEA. CDR3 in amino acids: CSVFGTMNTEAFF. As DNA, the CDR3 is TGCAGCGTTTTCGGGACTATGAACACTGAAGCTTTCTTT.

This chain links TRBV6-5 with TRBJ1-6; maybe TRBD1 (6 bases). The V and J ends lost 5 bases and 8 bases respectively, with 13 bases between them. The germline V gene encodes CDR1 MNHEY and CDR2 SVGAGI. The CDR3 totals 14 residues. The CDR3 DNA is TGTGCCAGCAGTCGGACAGCCCGGGATTCACCCCTCCACTTT. Translating it yields CASSRTARDSPLHF.